The subject of this entry is one T cell receptor (beta chain). This sample was taken from a study of CD8 T cells in Susac syndrome. The CDR3 runs to 14 residues. Germline-derived CDR1 and CDR2 are MGHRA and YSYEKL. V was pared by 3 bases and J by 2 bases, with 2 bases of the junction left unmatched. Random hexamers primed reverse transcription of roughly 0.45 to 1 ug RNA. From the immunoSEQ multiplex PCR reads, TCRdb called clonotypes with MiXCR, one entry per CDR3 protein. The sample has about 300,000 distinct CDR3 sequences; 85% are singletons. The sample was CD8+ T cells from PBMCs. This chain links TRBV4-1 with TRBJ2-7, with TRBD2 matching 9 bases. The TCR was taken from a human donor with multiple sclerosis. CDR3 DNA sequence: TGCGCCAGCAGCCAGATAGCGGGAGCCTACGAGCAGTACTTC. Translation: CASSQIAGAYEQYF.